The present TCR beta chain was sequenced within a study of PD-1 blockade in classical Hodgkin lymphoma. Sequenced by immunoSEQ multiplex PCR; TCRdb stores in-frame clones only, minus some. The sample carries roughly 94,000 clones, approximately 94% recorded once. The time point is: cycle 4 day 1 (C4D1), after less than 7 weeks of nivolumab. In every patient, relapse followed autologous stem cell transplantation, while exposure to brentuximab vedotin differed. Germline V gene lookup returns CDR1 SGDLS and CDR2 YYNGEE. This CDR3 has 11 amino acids. Trimming pared 0 bases from V and 10 bases from J, leaving 2 bases between.

The chain recombines TRBV9 with TRBJ2-6; D not certain. This specimen was peripheral blood mononuclear cells (PBMCs), taken before the fourth cycle of nivolumab. This receptor was identified in a human donor with classical Hodgkin lymphoma. CDR3 region: CASSVGNVLTF. The DNA for the CDR3 is TGTGCCAGCAGCGTAGGAAACGTCCTGACTTTC.